This is a list of T cell receptor beta chains from one sample in a study of blood T cells in healthy people across ages. TCRdb re-analysed the 5' RACE reads in MiXCR, keeping a single row per CDR3 protein. The sample includes roughly 1.6 million distinct CDR3 sequences, roughly 30% seen only once; the top ten take around 11%. Sequences were obtained from blood. Source of these receptors: a woman under 40 in good health. CDR3s include the opening cysteine and the closing phenylalanine or tryptophan. The order of the fields is D gene, J gene, clone size, V gene, CDR3 DNA, CDR3 protein. A D gene is named only where the DNA matches it firmly. The listing skips clone size in some rows; elsewhere it reads once, few, many or a size class.

NA | TRBJ1-2 | NA | TRBV5-6 | TGTGCCAGCAGCTTAAGGAACGGGGGTGGTGGCTACACCTTC | CASSLRNGGGGYTF
NA | TRBJ1-2 | NA | TRBV5-1 | TGCGCCAGCAGCTTGGAGACAGCTCGCTATGGCTACACCTTC | CASSLETARYGYTF
NA | TRBJ1-2 | once | TRBV20-1 | TGCAGTGCTAGAGAGTCGAGAGACGATGGCTACACCTTC | CSARESRDDGYTF
TRBD2 | TRBJ2-1 | NA | TRBV20-1 | TGCAGTGCTATCCTAGCGGGGAAGGGCAATGAGCAGTTCTTC | CSAILAGKGNEQFF
NA | TRBJ1-1 | few | TRBV7-8 | TGTGCCAGCAGCCCCGGTTCCGGGACAAGGAACACTGAAGCTTTCTTT | CASSPGSGTRNTEAFF
NA | TRBJ2-5 | NA | TRBV20-1 | TGCAGTGCTAGGGGGCCGCAGGGTCCCCAAGAGACCCAGTACTTC | CSARGPQGPQETQYF
TRBD1 | TRBJ1-2 | NA | TRBV20-1 | TGCAGTGCTATCGTCACAGGGGGCGGGTATGGCTACACCTTC | CSAIVTGGGYGYTF
NA | TRBJ1-4 | NA | TRBV3-1 | TGTGCCGGCAGCCAGGGCGGGGCAACTAATGAAAAACTGTTTTTT | CAGSQGGATNEKLFF
NA | TRBJ1-2 | NA | TRBV6-1 | TGTGCCAGCAGTGCCCTCGACAGACCCTATCGGTATGGCTACACCTTC | CASSALDRPYRYGYTF
NA | TRBJ2-5 | NA | TRBV7-9 | TGTGCCAGCAGCTATGGGGTACCAGACCAAGAGACCCAGTACTTC | CASSYGVPDQETQYF
NA | TRBJ2-5 | NA | TRBV3-1 | TGTGCCAGCAGCCAAGCCCCAGGGGGGGAGACCCAGTACTTC | CASSQAPGGETQYF